This TCR beta chain was recovered during a study of shared clonotypes between healthy human individuals. Findings and limits, study-wide: Sampling covered nothing but blood. Tissue TCR repertoires likely differ from those found in blood.

The CDR3 has 13 amino acids. V lost 4 bases to trimming and J lost 3 bases; unmatched junction nucleotides: 3. Germline V gene lookup returns CDR1 SGHRS and CDR2 YFSETQ. Regarding this clone: The antigen is undetermined. Other nucleotide sequences in the sample specify the same CDR3.

It was across several immunoSEQ plates that each subset's genomic DNA was evenly split. Profiling relied on immunoSEQ multiplex PCR, and the TCRdb table lists in-frame clones only, not all of them. Of about 2.4 million clones listed, around 94% were seen once; the top ten hold roughly 0.14%. The sequence came from a man younger than 35 in good health. The chain uses TRBV5-1 and TRBJ2-5; 7 positions match TRBD1. Specimen: naive CD4+ T cells sorted from blood. Subset denoted: CD45RA+ positively selected. The CDR3 loop reads CASSRDREETQYF. The CDR3 bases are TGCGCCAGCAGCCGGGACAGAGAAGAGACCCAGTACTTC.